The rows below give T cell receptor beta chains drawn from one sample of a study of T cell responses to AZD1222 COVID-19 vaccine. The table came from immunoSEQ multiplex PCR; TCRdb's copy has only in-frame clones and leaves some out. The top ten hold 5% to 7.5% of the sample, which has roughly 93,000 clones, 65% to 90% seen once. The sequencing used peripheral blood, collected on day 0 of AZD1222 vaccination. These receptors were taken from an adult in good health. The CDR3 runs from the conserved cysteine through the conserved F or W. The order of the fields is clone size, D gene, V gene, J gene, CDR3 protein, CDR3 DNA. D genes are given only for firm matches. Clone size is not always given. Where it is, it says once, few, many or a class for expanded clones.

clone size: .; D gene: TRBD2; V gene: TRBV24-1; J gene: TRBJ2-1; CDR3 protein: CATSDWGLALNEQFF; CDR3 DNA: TGTGCCACCAGTGATTGGGGACTAGCATTGAATGAGCAGTTCTTC
clone size: .; D gene: TRBD1; V gene: TRBV7-9; J gene: TRBJ1-6; CDR3 protein: CVSSLGGENSPLHF; CDR3 DNA: TGTGTCAGCAGCTTAGGGGGCGAGAATTCACCCCTCCACTTT
clone size: .; D gene: .; V gene: TRBV6-5; J gene: TRBJ2-7; CDR3 protein: CASSYGPGSYEQYF; CDR3 DNA: TGTGCCAGCAGTTACGGGCCCGGGTCCTACGAGCAGTACTTC
clone size: once; D gene: .; V gene: TRBV7-9; J gene: TRBJ1-1; CDR3 protein: CASSLVRTEAFF; CDR3 DNA: TGTGCCAGCAGCTTAGTTCGGACTGAAGCTTTCTTT
clone size: .; D gene: TRBD2; V gene: TRBV6-1; J gene: TRBJ2-5; CDR3 protein: CASSEAWVAGSETRYF; CDR3 DNA: TGTGCCAGCAGTGAGGCCTGGGTAGCGGGGAGTGAGACCCGGTACTTC
clone size: .; D gene: .; V gene: TRBV12-5; J gene: TRBJ1-5; CDR3 protein: CASGPPGAYNQPQHF; CDR3 DNA: TGTGCTAGTGGCCCCCCAGGGGCCTACAATCAGCCCCAGCATTTT
clone size: .; D gene: TRBD2; V gene: TRBV7-6; J gene: TRBJ2-5; CDR3 protein: CASSLGASGGAETQYF; CDR3 DNA: TGTGCCAGCAGCTTAGGGGCTAGCGGGGGGGCAGAGACCCAGTACTTC
clone size: .; D gene: TRBD2; V gene: TRBV4-2; J gene: TRBJ2-7; CDR3 protein: CASSQDPSGMSYEQYF; CDR3 DNA: TGTGCCAGCAGCCAAGATCCTAGCGGGATGTCCTACGAGCAGTACTTC
clone size: once; D gene: .; V gene: TRBV27; J gene: TRBJ2-2; CDR3 protein: CASSFANTGELFF; CDR3 DNA: TGTGCCAGCAGTTTTGCGAACACCGGGGAGCTGTTTTTT
clone size: .; D gene: .; V gene: TRBV6-5; J gene: TRBJ1-1; CDR3 protein: CASSNYKNTEAFF; CDR3 DNA: TGTGCCAGCAGCAACTACAAGAACACTGAAGCTTTCTTT
clone size: .; D gene: .; V gene: TRBV27; J gene: TRBJ1-1; CDR3 protein: CASSRSSMNTEAFF; CDR3 DNA: TGTGCCAGCAGTCGATCTTCCATGAACACTGAAGCTTTCTTT
clone size: once; D gene: TRBD1; V gene: TRBV3-1/TRBV3-2; J gene: TRBJ1-4; CDR3 protein: CASSQDGTGYEKLFF; CDR3 DNA: TGTGCCAGCAGCCAAGATGGGACAGGGTATGAAAAACTGTTTTTT
clone size: .; D gene: .; V gene: TRBV2; J gene: TRBJ2-1; CDR3 protein: CASKEQGMGSEFF; CDR3 DNA: TGTGCCAGCAAAGAACAGGGTATGGGGAGTGAGTTCTTC
clone size: once; D gene: .; V gene: TRBV7-6; J gene: TRBJ2-3; CDR3 protein: CASSSPWLVGDTQYF; CDR3 DNA: TGTGCCAGCAGCTCGCCCTGGCTAGTGGGCGATACGCAGTATTTT
clone size: .; D gene: .; V gene: TRBV7-9; J gene: TRBJ2-5; CDR3 protein: CASSHPLRQTQYF; CDR3 DNA: TGTGCCAGCAGCCACCCACTCCGCCAGACCCAGTACTTC
clone size: .; D gene: TRBD1; V gene: TRBV27; J gene: TRBJ1-5; CDR3 protein: CASSPGQGADQPQHF; CDR3 DNA: TGTGCCAGCAGCCCGGGACAGGGGGCGGATCAGCCCCAGCATTTT
clone size: .; D gene: .; V gene: TRBV4-1; J gene: TRBJ1-2; CDR3 protein: CASSLGRSYGYTF; CDR3 DNA: TGCGCCAGCAGCCTCGGACGGTCCTATGGCTACACCTTC
clone size: .; D gene: .; V gene: TRBV19; J gene: TRBJ1-4; CDR3 protein: CASRPGPGGEKLFF; CDR3 DNA: TGTGCCAGTAGGCCAGGTCCCGGTGGTGAAAAACTGTTTTTT
clone size: .; D gene: .; V gene: TRBV30; J gene: TRBJ1-2; CDR3 protein: CARTWGPGYGYTF; CDR3 DNA: TGTGCCCGAACTTGGGGGCCAGGCTATGGCTACACCTTC
clone size: .; D gene: .; V gene: TRBV5-1; J gene: TRBJ1-5; CDR3 protein: CASSLDGERYQPQHF; CDR3 DNA: TGCGCCAGCAGCTTGGACGGGGAAAGGTATCAGCCCCAGCATTTT
clone size: .; D gene: .; V gene: TRBV29-1; J gene: TRBJ1-1; CDR3 protein: CSVESVGRGAEAFF; CDR3 DNA: TGCAGCGTTGAGTCGGTGGGACGTGGCGCCGAAGCTTTCTTT
clone size: .; D gene: TRBD1; V gene: TRBV6-5; J gene: TRBJ1-2; CDR3 protein: CASKPGQGAYGYTF; CDR3 DNA: TGTGCCAGCAAACCGGGACAGGGGGCCTATGGCTACACCTTC
clone size: .; D gene: .; V gene: TRBV4-2; J gene: TRBJ2-1; CDR3 protein: CASSRHGGTPYNEQFF; CDR3 DNA: TGTGCCAGCAGCCGCCACGGTGGGACACCCTACAATGAGCAGTTCTTC
clone size: .; D gene: TRBD2; V gene: TRBV5-4; J gene: TRBJ2-7; CDR3 protein: CASRDGTSGFYEQYF; CDR3 DNA: TGTGCCAGCAGAGACGGGACTAGCGGATTCTACGAGCAGTACTTC
clone size: .; D gene: TRBD2; V gene: TRBV24-1; J gene: TRBJ2-1; CDR3 protein: CATGGGSEQFF; CDR3 DNA: TGTGCCACCGGGGGGGGGTCTGAGCAGTTCTTC
clone size: .; D gene: .; V gene: TRBV5-1; J gene: TRBJ1-4; CDR3 protein: CASSLGTANEKLFF; CDR3 DNA: TGCGCCAGCAGCTTGGGGACCGCTAATGAAAAACTGTTTTTT
clone size: .; D gene: .; V gene: TRBV24-1; J gene: TRBJ1-2; CDR3 protein: CATSDLTKNYGYTF; CDR3 DNA: TGTGCCACCAGTGATTTGACAAAGAACTATGGCTACACCTTC
clone size: .; D gene: TRBD1; V gene: TRBV5-1; J gene: TRBJ1-2; CDR3 protein: CASSLGGQGNYGYTF; CDR3 DNA: TGCGCCAGCAGCTTGGGGGGACAGGGGAACTATGGCTACACCTTC
clone size: .; D gene: .; V gene: TRBV6-5; J gene: TRBJ1-1; CDR3 protein: CASSIALMNTEAFF; CDR3 DNA: TGTGCCAGCAGCATCGCACTTATGAACACTGAAGCTTTCTTT
clone size: few; D gene: .; V gene: TRBV14; J gene: TRBJ1-6; CDR3 protein: CASRVTTRSPLHF; CDR3 DNA: TGTGCCAGTAGGGTCACCACACGGTCACCCCTCCACTTT
clone size: .; D gene: TRBD2; V gene: TRBV18; J gene: TRBJ2-7; CDR3 protein: CASSLFASGRDSYEQYF; CDR3 DNA: TGTGCCAGCTCACTCTTCGCTAGCGGGAGGGACTCCTACGAGCAGTACTTC
clone size: .; D gene: TRBD1; V gene: TRBV3-1/TRBV3-2; J gene: TRBJ1-1; CDR3 protein: CASSRLRGGMNTEAFF; CDR3 DNA: TGTGCCAGCAGCCGATTACGAGGGGGCATGAACACTGAAGCTTTCTTT
clone size: .; D gene: .; V gene: TRBV19; J gene: TRBJ1-6; CDR3 protein: CASRTAQGSPLHF; CDR3 DNA: TGTGCCAGTAGGACAGCCCAGGGATCACCCCTCCACTTT
clone size: once; D gene: TRBD1; V gene: TRBV6-5; J gene: TRBJ1-3; CDR3 protein: CAVRDRVYSGNTIYF; CDR3 DNA: TGTGCCGTACGGGACAGAGTTTACTCTGGAAACACCATATATTTT
clone size: few; D gene: .; V gene: TRBV7-5; J gene: TRBJ1-1; CDR3 protein: CARRQYEAFF; CDR3 DNA: TGTGCCAGGCGACAGTATGAAGCTTTCTTT
clone size: .; D gene: .; V gene: TRBV3-1/TRBV3-2; J gene: TRBJ2-7; CDR3 protein: CASSQGVWQGGRVYEQYF; CDR3 DNA: TGTGCCAGCAGCCAAGGGGTGTGGCAGGGGGGTCGAGTCTACGAGCAGTACTTC
clone size: .; D gene: .; V gene: TRBV6-2/TRBV6-3; J gene: TRBJ1-1; CDR3 protein: CASSWIRGSEAFF; CDR3 DNA: TGTGCCAGCAGTTGGATCCGTGGTTCTGAAGCTTTCTTT
clone size: .; D gene: .; V gene: TRBV12-1; J gene: TRBJ1-6; CDR3 protein: CASSFELLEHSPLHF; CDR3 DNA: TGTGCCAGCAGCTTTGAACTTTTAGAACATTCACCCCTCCACTTT
clone size: once; D gene: .; V gene: TRBV7-2; J gene: TRBJ2-5; CDR3 protein: CASSAAGAETQYF; CDR3 DNA: TGTGCCAGCAGCGCCGCCGGGGCAGAGACCCAGTACTTC
clone size: .; D gene: .; V gene: TRBV21-1; J gene: TRBJ1-1; CDR3 protein: CASSKEGGNTEAFF; CDR3 DNA: TGTGCCAGCAGCAAAGAGGGGGGGAACACTGAAGCTTTCTTT
clone size: .; D gene: .; V gene: TRBV28; J gene: TRBJ2-5; CDR3 protein: CASSLMVPETQYF; CDR3 DNA: TGTGCCAGCAGTTTGATGGTTCCGGAGACCCAGTACTTC
clone size: .; D gene: .; V gene: TRBV4-2; J gene: TRBJ1-3; CDR3 protein: CASSQEGGANGNTIYF; CDR3 DNA: TGTGCCAGCAGCCAAGAGGGGGGGGCCAATGGAAACACCATATATTTT
clone size: .; D gene: .; V gene: TRBV7-9; J gene: TRBJ1-4; CDR3 protein: CASRSGTEKLFF; CDR3 DNA: TGTGCCAGCAGGTCAGGGACGGAAAAACTGTTTTTT
clone size: .; D gene: TRBD1; V gene: TRBV7-9; J gene: TRBJ2-3; CDR3 protein: CASSTDRGGTDTQYF; CDR3 DNA: TGTGCCAGCAGTACGGACAGGGGCGGCACAGATACGCAGTATTTT
clone size: .; D gene: .; V gene: TRBV7-2; J gene: TRBJ1-1; CDR3 protein: CASKGFLDTEAFF; CDR3 DNA: TGTGCCAGCAAAGGGTTTTTGGACACTGAAGCTTTCTTT
clone size: .; D gene: TRBD1; V gene: TRBV14; J gene: TRBJ2-1; CDR3 protein: CASSLGQGSYNEQFF; CDR3 DNA: TGTGCCAGCAGCCTAGGACAGGGTTCCTACAATGAGCAGTTCTTC
clone size: .; D gene: .; V gene: TRBV14; J gene: TRBJ2-3; CDR3 protein: CASSGSGIDTQYF; CDR3 DNA: TGTGCCAGCAGCGGATCAGGGATAGATACGCAGTATTTT
clone size: .; D gene: TRBD2; V gene: TRBV5-1; J gene: TRBJ2-5; CDR3 protein: CASSSSGRAQETQYF; CDR3 DNA: TGCGCCAGCAGCTCTAGCGGGAGGGCCCAAGAGACCCAGTACTTC
clone size: .; D gene: TRBD2; V gene: TRBV5-1; J gene: TRBJ2-7; CDR3 protein: CASSPGTTPEQYF; CDR3 DNA: TGCGCCAGCAGCCCAGGGACTACTCCTGAGCAGTACTTC
clone size: .; D gene: .; V gene: TRBV13; J gene: TRBJ2-7; CDR3 protein: CASSLAPYEQYF; CDR3 DNA: TGTGCCAGCAGCTTAGCCCCCTACGAGCAGTACTTC
clone size: .; D gene: .; V gene: TRBV11-2; J gene: TRBJ2-5; CDR3 protein: CASSLQWSETQYF; CDR3 DNA: TGTGCCAGCAGCTTACAGTGGTCAGAGACCCAGTACTTC
clone size: .; D gene: .; V gene: TRBV2; J gene: TRBJ2-4; CDR3 protein: CASSEVTVNIQYF; CDR3 DNA: TGTGCCAGCAGTGAAGTGACAGTAAACATTCAGTACTTC
clone size: .; D gene: TRBD1; V gene: TRBV6-5; J gene: TRBJ1-6; CDR3 protein: CASGAGGLNSPLHF; CDR3 DNA: TGTGCCAGCGGGGCAGGGGGCTTGAATTCACCCCTCCACTTT
clone size: few; D gene: .; V gene: TRBV19; J gene: TRBJ2-1; CDR3 protein: CASSIGPNEQFF; CDR3 DNA: TGTGCCAGTAGTATAGGGCCCAATGAGCAGTTCTTC
clone size: .; D gene: .; V gene: TRBV29-1; J gene: TRBJ2-7; CDR3 protein: CSVVSGIEQYF; CDR3 DNA: TGCAGCGTTGTCTCAGGGATCGAGCAGTACTTC
clone size: medium-sized; D gene: .; V gene: TRBV15; J gene: TRBJ2-7; CDR3 protein: CATEYRDEQYF; CDR3 DNA: TGTGCCACCGAGTACAGGGACGAGCAGTACTTC